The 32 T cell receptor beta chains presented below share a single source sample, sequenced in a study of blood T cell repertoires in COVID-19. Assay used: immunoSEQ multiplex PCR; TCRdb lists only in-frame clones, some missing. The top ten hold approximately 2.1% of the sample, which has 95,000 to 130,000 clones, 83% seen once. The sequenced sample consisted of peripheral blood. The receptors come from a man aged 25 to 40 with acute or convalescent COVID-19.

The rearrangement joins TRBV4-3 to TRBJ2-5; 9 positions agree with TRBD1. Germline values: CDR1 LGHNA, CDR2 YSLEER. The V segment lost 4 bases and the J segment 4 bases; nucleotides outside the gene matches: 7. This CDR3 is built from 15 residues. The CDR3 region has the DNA TGCGCCAGCAGCCCTAGCTGGACAGGGGCAGAGACCCAGTACTTC. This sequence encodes CASSPSWTGAETQYF.

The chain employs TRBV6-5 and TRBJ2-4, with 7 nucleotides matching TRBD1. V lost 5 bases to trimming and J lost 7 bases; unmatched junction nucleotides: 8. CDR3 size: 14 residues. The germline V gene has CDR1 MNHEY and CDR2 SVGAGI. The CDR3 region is CASSRQGERNIQYF. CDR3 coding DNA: TGTGCCAGCAGTCGTCAGGGGGAGAGGAACATTCAGTACTTC.

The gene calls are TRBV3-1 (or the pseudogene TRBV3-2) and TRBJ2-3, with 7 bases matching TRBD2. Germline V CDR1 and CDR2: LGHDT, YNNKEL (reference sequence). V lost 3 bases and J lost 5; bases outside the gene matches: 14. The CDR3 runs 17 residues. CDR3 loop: CASSQAILGGNKDTQYF. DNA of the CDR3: TGTGCCAGCAGCCAGGCCATTCTGGGGGGGAATAAAGATACGCAGTATTTT.

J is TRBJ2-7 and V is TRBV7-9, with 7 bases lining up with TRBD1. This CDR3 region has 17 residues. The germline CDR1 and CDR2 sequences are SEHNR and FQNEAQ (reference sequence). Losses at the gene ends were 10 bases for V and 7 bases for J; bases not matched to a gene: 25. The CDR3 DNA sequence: TGTGCCACAGAGGGGGCCGCGATCCAGGCTAGGTTGGGGGAGCAGTACTTC. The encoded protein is CATEGAAIQARLGEQYF.

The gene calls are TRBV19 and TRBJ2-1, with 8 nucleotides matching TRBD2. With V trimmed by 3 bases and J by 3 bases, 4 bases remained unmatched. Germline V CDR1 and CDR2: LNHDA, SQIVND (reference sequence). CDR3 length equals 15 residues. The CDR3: CASSITGGSYNEQFF. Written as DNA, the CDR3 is TGTGCCAGTAGTATCACGGGAGGGAGCTACAATGAGCAGTTCTTC. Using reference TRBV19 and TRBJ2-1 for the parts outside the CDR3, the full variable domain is DGGITQSPKYLFRKEGQNVTLSCEQNLNHDAMYWYRQDPGQGLRLIYYSQIVNDFQKGDIAEGYSVSREKKESFPLTVTSAQKNPTAFYLCASSITGGSYNEQFFGPGTRLTVL.

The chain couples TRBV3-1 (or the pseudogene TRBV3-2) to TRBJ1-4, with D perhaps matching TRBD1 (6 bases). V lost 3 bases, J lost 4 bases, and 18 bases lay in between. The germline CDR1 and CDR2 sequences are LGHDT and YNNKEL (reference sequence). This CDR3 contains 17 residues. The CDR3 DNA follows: TGTGCCAGCAGCCAGAGCCAGAACAGGGTACTTAATGAAAAACTGTTTTTT. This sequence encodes CASSQSQNRVLNEKLFF.

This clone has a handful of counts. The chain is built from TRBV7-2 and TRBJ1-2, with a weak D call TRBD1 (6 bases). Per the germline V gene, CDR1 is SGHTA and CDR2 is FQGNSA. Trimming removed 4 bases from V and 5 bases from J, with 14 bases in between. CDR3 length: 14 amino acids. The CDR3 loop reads CASSSRQAPYGYTF. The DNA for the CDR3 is TGTGCCAGCAGCTCCAGACAGGCACCTTATGGCTACACCTTC.

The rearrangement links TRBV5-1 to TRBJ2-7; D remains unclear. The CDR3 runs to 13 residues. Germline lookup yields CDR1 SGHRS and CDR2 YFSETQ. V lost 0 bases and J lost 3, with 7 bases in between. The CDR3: CASSLDPFYEQYV. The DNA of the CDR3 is TGCGCCAGCAGCTTGGATCCGTTCTACGAGCAGTACGTC.

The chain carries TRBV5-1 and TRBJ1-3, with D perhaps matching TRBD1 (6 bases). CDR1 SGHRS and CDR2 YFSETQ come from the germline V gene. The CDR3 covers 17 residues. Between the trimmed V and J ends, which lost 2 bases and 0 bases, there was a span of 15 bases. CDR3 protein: CASSFLGGESSGNTIYF. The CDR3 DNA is TGCGCCAGCAGCTTCCTAGGGGGTGAATCCTCTGGAAACACCATATATTTT.

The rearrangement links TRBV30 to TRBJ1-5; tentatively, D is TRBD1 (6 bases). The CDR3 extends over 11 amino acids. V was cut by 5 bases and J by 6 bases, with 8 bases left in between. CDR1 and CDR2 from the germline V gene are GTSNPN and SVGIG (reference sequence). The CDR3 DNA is TGTGCCTGGGAGGGGGTTCAGCCCCAGCATTTT. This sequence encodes CAWEGVQPQHF.

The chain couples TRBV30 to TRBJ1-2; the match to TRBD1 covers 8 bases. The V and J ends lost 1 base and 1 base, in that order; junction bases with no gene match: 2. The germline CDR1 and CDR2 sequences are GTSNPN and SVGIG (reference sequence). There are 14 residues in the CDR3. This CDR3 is CAWSDRGYNYGYTF. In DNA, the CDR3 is TGTGCCTGGAGTGACAGGGGGTATAACTATGGCTACACCTTC.

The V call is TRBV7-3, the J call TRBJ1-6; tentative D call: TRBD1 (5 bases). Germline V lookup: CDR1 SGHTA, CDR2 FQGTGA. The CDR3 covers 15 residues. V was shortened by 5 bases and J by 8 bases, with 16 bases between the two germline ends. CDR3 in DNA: TGTGCCAGCAGCCCCGGGGACTCATCCTATTCACCCCTCCACTTT. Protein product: CASSPGDSSYSPLHF.

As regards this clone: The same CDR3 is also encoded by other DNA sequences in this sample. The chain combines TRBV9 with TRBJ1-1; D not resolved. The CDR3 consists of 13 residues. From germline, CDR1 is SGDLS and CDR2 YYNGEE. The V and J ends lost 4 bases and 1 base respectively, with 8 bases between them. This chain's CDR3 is CASSPGGNTEAFF. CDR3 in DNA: TGTGCCAGCAGCCCGGGAGGGAACACTGAAGCTTTCTTT.

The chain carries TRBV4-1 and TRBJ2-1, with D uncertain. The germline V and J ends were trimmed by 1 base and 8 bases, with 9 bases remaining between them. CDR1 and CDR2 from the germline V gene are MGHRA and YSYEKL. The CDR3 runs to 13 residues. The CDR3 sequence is CASSQGLSHEQFF. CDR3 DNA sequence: TGCGCCAGCAGCCAAGGGCTCTCCCATGAGCAGTTCTTC.

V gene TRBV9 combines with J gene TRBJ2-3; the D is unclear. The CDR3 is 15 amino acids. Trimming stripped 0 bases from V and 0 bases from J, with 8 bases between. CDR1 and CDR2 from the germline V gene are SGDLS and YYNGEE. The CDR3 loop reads CASSVVVASTDTQYF. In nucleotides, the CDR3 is TGTGCCAGCAGCGTAGTAGTCGCCAGCACAGATACGCAGTATTTT.

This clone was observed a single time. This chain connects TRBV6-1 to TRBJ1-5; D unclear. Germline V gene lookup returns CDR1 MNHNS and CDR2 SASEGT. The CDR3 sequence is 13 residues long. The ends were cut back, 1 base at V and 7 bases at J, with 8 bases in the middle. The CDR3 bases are TGTGCCAGCAGTGAAGTGGAGGGACAGCCCCAGCATTTT. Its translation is CASSEVEGQPQHF.

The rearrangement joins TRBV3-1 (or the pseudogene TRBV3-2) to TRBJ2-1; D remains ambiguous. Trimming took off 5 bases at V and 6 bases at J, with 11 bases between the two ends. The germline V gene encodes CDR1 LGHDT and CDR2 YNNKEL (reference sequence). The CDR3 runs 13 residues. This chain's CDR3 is CASSYLTSNEQFF. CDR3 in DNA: TGTGCCAGCAGCTATTTAACAAGCAATGAGCAGTTCTTC.

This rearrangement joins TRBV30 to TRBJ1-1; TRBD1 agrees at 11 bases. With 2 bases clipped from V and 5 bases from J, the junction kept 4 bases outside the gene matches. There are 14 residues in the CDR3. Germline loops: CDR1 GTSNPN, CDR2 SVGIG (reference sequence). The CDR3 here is CAWSSGTGGTEAFF. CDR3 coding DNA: TGTGCCTGGAGTTCCGGGACAGGGGGTACTGAAGCTTTCTTT.

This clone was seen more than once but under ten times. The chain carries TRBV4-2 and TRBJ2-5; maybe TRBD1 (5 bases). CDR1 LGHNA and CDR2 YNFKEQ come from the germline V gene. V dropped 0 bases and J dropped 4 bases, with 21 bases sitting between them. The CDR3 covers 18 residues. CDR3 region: CASSQDLPQQGYRETQYF. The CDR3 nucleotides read TGTGCCAGCAGCCAAGATCTTCCGCAGCAGGGTTATCGAGAGACCCAGTACTTC.

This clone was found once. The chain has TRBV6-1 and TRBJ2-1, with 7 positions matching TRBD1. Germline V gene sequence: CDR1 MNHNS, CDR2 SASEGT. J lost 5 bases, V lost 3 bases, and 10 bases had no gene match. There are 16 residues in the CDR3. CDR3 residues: CASSDATGSYNNEQFF. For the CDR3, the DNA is TGTGCCAGCAGTGACGCGACAGGGTCCTATAACAATGAGCAGTTCTTC.

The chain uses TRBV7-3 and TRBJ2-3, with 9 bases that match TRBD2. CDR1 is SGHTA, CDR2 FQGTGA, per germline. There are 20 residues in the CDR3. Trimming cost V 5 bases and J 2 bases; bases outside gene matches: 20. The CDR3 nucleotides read TGTGCCAGCAGCCCCCGAGGGGGGGGACCGGGACTAGCCATCACAGATACGCAGTATTTT. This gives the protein CASSPRGGGPGLAITDTQYF.

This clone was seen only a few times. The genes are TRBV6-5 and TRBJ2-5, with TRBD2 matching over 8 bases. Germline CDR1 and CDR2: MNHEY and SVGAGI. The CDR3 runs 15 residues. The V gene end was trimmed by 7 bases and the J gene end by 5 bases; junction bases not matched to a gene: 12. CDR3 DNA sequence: TGTGCCAGCAACCCAACGGGAGGGGAAATCGAGACCCAGTACTTC. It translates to CASNPTGGEIETQYF.

The CDR3 protein is CASSLDRGAREKLFF. The CDR3 nucleotides read TGTGCCAGCAGCTTAGACAGGGGCGCGAGAGAAAAACTGTTTTTT. The rearrangement links TRBV11-3 to TRBJ1-4; a weak D match, TRBD1 (6 bases). Trimming cost V 0 bases and J 8 bases, with 13 bases left between them. Per the germline V gene, CDR1 is SGHNT and CDR2 is YENEEA. The CDR3 is made up of 15 amino acids.

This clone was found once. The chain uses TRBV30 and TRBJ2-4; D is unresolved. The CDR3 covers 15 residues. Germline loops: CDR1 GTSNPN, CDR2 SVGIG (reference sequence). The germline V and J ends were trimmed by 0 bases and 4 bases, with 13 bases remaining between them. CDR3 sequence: CAWSVLSRPKNIQYF. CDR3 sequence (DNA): TGTGCCTGGAGTGTACTGAGCAGGCCAAAAAACATTCAGTACTTC.

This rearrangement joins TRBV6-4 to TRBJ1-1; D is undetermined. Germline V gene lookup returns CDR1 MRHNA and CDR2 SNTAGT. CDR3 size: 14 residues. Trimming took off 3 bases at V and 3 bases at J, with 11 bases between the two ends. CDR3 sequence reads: CASSEPGGDTEAFF. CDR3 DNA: TGTGCCAGCAGTGAACCGGGAGGCGACACTGAAGCTTTCTTT.

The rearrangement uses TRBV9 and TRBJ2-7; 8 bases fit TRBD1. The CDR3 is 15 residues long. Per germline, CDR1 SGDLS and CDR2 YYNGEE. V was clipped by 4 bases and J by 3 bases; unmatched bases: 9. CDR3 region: CASSITGTGRYEQYF. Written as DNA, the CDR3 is TGTGCCAGCAGCATAACCGGGACAGGTCGCTACGAGCAGTACTTC.

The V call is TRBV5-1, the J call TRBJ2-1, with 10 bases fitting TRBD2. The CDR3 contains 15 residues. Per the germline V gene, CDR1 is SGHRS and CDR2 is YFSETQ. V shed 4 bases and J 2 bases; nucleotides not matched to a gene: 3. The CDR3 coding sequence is TGCGCCAGCAGCATAGCGGGGGGAACCTACAATGAGCAGTTCTTC. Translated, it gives CASSIAGGTYNEQFF.

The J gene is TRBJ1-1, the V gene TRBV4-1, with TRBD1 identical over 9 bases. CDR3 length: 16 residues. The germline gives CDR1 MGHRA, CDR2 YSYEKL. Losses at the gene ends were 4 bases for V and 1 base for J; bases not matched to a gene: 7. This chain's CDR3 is CASSPGQGIGNTEAFF. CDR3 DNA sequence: TGCGCCAGCAGCCCGGGACAGGGAATTGGGAACACTGAAGCTTTCTTT.

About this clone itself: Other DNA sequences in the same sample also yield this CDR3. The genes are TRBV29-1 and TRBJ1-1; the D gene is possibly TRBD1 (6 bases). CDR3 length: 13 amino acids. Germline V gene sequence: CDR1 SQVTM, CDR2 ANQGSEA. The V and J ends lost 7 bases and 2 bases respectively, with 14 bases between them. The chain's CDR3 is CSADRGGNTEAFF. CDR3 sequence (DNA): TGCAGCGCCGATCGGGGGGGCAACACTGAAGCTTTCTTT.

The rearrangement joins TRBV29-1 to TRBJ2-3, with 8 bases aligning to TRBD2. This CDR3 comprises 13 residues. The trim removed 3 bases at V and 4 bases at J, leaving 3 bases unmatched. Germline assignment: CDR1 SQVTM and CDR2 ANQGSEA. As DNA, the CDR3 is TGCAGCGTTGATCGGGAGGGGGCAGATACGCAGTATTTT. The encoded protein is CSVDREGADTQYF.

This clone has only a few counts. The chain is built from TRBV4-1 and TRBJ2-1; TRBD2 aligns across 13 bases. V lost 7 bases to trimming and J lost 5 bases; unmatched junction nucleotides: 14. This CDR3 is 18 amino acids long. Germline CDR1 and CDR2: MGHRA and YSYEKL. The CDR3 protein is CASTRTSGRGTLDNEQFF. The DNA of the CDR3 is TGCGCCAGCACCCGGACTAGCGGGAGAGGTACTTTAGACAATGAGCAGTTCTTC.

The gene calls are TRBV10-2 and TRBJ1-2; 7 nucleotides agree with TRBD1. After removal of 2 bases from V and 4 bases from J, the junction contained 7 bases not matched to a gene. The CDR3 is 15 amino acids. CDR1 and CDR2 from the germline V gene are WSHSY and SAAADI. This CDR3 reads CASSEEGGRGYGYTF. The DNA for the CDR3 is TGCGCCAGCAGTGAGGAAGGGGGCAGAGGCTATGGCTACACCTTC.